This TCR beta chain derives from a study of neurological immune-mediated disorders. Whole-study results and caveats: Patients with HTLV-1-associated myelopathy had the highest level of TCR clonal expansion, whereas patients with multiple sclerosis had the lowest level, falling beneath the level found in healthy controls. Private repertoires in all groups were suggested, as expanded clones shared no CDR3 amino acid sequences across subjects.

This clonotype was counted many times. No antigen is known for it. 5'RACE generated cDNA with 10-nucleotide random UMIs. Each CDR3 protein gets one entry after TCRdb re-called the 5' RACE reads with MiXCR. The table lists about 24,000 distinct CDR3 sequences, 13% of them singletons. In germline, CDR1 is SGHVS, CDR2 FQNEAQ. The CDR3 runs to 12 residues. V was shortened by 3 bases and J by 2 bases, with 4 bases between the two germline ends. Sequencing was performed on PBMCs. The V call is TRBV7-8, the J call TRBJ2-5; D not certain. The clonotype was recovered from a woman between 40 and 55 years old with HTLV-1-associated myelopathy (HAM/TSP). CDR3 sequence: CASSFHQETQYF. The CDR3 DNA is TGTGCCAGCAGCTTTCATCAAGAGACCCAGTACTTC.